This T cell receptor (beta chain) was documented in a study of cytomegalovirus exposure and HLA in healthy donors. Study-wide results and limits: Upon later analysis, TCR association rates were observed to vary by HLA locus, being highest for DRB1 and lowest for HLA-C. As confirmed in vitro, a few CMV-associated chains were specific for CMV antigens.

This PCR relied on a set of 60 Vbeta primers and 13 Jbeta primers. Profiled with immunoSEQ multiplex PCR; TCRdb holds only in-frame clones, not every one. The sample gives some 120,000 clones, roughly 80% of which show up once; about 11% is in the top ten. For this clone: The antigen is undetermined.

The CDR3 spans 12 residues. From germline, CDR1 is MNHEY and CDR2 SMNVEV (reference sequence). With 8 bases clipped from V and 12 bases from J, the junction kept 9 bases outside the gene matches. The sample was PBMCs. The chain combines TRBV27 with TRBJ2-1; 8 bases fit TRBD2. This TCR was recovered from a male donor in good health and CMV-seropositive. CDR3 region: CASFTSGRRQFF. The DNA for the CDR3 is TGTGCCAGCTTTACTAGCGGCCGGCGGCAGTTCTTC.